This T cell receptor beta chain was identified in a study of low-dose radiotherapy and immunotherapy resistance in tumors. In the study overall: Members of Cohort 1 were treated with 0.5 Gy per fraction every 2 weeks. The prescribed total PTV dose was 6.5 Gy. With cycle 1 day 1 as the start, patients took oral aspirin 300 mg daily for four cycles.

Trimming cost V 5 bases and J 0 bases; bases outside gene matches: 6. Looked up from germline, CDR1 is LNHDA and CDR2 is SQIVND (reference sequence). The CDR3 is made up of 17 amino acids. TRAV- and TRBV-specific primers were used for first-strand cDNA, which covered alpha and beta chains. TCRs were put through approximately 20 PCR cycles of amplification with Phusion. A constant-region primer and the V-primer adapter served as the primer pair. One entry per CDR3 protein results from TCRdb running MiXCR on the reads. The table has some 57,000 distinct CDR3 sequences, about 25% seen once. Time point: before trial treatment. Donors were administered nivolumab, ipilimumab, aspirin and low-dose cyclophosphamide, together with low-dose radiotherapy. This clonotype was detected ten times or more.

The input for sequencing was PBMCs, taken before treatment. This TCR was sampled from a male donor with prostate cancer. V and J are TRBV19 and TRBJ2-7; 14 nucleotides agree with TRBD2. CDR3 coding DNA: TGTGCCAGTAGTTTCACCGGGACTAGCGGGAGCTCCTACGAGCAGTACTTC. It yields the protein CASSFTGTSGSSYEQYF. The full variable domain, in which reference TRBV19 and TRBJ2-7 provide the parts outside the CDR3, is DGGITQSPKYLFRKEGQNVTLSCEQNLNHDAMYWYRQDPGQGLRLIYYSQIVNDFQKGDIAEGYSVSREKKESFPLTVTSAQKNPTAFYLCASSFTGTSGSSYEQYFGPGTRLTVT.